One and the same sample provided the 9 T cell receptor beta chains below, sequenced in a study of tumor-infiltrating lymphocytes in localized non-small cell lung cancer. Generated by immunoSEQ multiplex PCR, the TCRdb table keeps only in-frame clones and is missing some. This sample has 17,000 or so clones, with over 75% found just once. Sequencing was carried out using lung tumor tissue. The receptors derive from a human donor with non-small cell lung cancer.

The rearrangement links TRBV5-1 to TRBJ2-3; tentatively, D is TRBD1 (6 bases). From germline, CDR1 is SGHRS and CDR2 YFSETQ. Trimming took off 4 bases at V and 0 bases at J, with 15 bases between the two ends. The CDR3 covers 16 residues. The CDR3: CASSPTGSVSTDTQYF. CDR3 sequence (DNA): TGCGCCAGCAGCCCCACAGGGTCCGTTAGCACAGATACGCAGTATTTT.

The gene calls are TRBV30 and TRBJ1-1; tentatively, D is TRBD1 (5 bases). The germline gives CDR1 GTSNPN, CDR2 SVGIG (reference sequence). The CDR3 sequence is 15 residues long. Trimming took 1 base from V and 5 from J, leaving 17 bases between them. The CDR3 DNA reads as TGTGCCTGGAGTGCATTAGTAGGGGTGGGAACTGAAGCTTTCTTT. Amino acids: CAWSALVGVGTEAFF.

The CDR3 DNA sequence: TGTGCCAGTAGTATAGCGGCGCGGCAGATGAACACTGAAGCTTTCTTT. Amino acid sequence: CASSIAARQMNTEAFF. This chain joins TRBV19 and TRBJ1-1; no clear D. V was shortened by 1 base and J by 0 bases, with 12 bases between the two germline ends. The germline V gene has CDR1 LNHDA and CDR2 SQIVND (reference sequence). The CDR3 runs to 16 residues.

The rearrangement links TRBV30 to TRBJ2-1, with D hard to call. From germline, CDR1 is GTSNPN and CDR2 SVGIG (reference sequence). This CDR3 has 12 amino acids. V shed 1 base and J shed 4 bases, with 5 bases lying between them. The CDR3 region has the DNA TGTGCCTGGAGTGGAGATTACAATGAGCAGTTCTTC. This translates into CAWSGDYNEQFF.

This chain uses TRBV7-2 with TRBJ1-1; perhaps TRBD1 as D (5 bases). Germline V CDR1 and CDR2: SGHTA, FQGNSA. CDR3 length: 15 residues. Between the trimmed V and J ends, which lost 2 bases and 7 bases, there was a span of 17 bases. The CDR3 spells CASSLSQRGRGEAFF. The CDR3 region has the DNA TGTGCCAGCAGCTTAAGTCAACGGGGTAGGGGTGAAGCTTTCTTT.

J is TRBJ2-5 and V is TRBV7-3, with 7 bases aligning to TRBD2. The CDR3 loop spans 14 amino acids. With 2 bases clipped from V and 3 bases from J, the junction kept 3 bases outside the gene matches. Germline CDR1 reads SGHTA; CDR2 reads FQGTGA. The CDR3 DNA reads TGTGCCAGCAGCTTATACGCGGGAGAAGAGACCCAGTACTTC. It specifies CASSLYAGEETQYF.

The chain recombines TRBV15 with TRBJ1-4; D is perhaps TRBD1 (5 bases). Between the trimmed V and J ends, which lost 5 bases and 10 bases, there was a span of 11 bases. This CDR3 has 12 residues. Germline V gives CDR1 LNHNV, CDR2 YYDKDF (reference sequence). CDR3 loop: CATSSLGGKLFF. The CDR3 DNA reads TGTGCCACCAGCTCCCTGGGGGGAAAACTGTTTTTT.

Within the sample, this clone is medium-sized. The rearrangement links TRBV9 to TRBJ2-6; D possibly corresponds to TRBD1 (5 bases). CDR1 is SGDLS and CDR2 is YYNGEE in the germline V gene. Trimming removed 0 bases from V and 5 bases from J, with 12 bases in between. The CDR3 is 16 residues long. The CDR3 region is CASSVGQGWRANVLTF. CDR3 coding DNA: TGTGCCAGCAGCGTAGGCCAGGGTTGGCGGGCCAACGTCCTGACTTTC.

This clone appeared a few times. V gene TRBV30 combines with J gene TRBJ2-1; TRBD2 matches 11 bases. V lost 3 bases to trimming and J lost 12 bases; unmatched junction nucleotides: 7. The germline V gene encodes CDR1 GTSNPN and CDR2 SVGIG (reference sequence). This CDR3 spans 13 amino acids. The CDR3 nucleotides read TGTGCCTGGAGGGCGGGACTAGCGGCTATGCAGTTCTTC. Its translation: CAWRAGLAAMQFF.